This entry lists 23 T cell receptor beta chains sequenced from one sample in a study of cytomegalovirus exposure and HLA in healthy donors. The PCR was carried out with 60 Vbeta primers and 13 Jbeta primers. The repertoire was sequenced with immunoSEQ multiplex PCR; TCRdb's copy has only in-frame clones and lacks some. Seen in this sample are under 95,000 clones; the ten most common clones hold about 3.8%. The sequencing sample was made of PBMCs. These TCRs come from a man aged 18-30 years in good health and CMV-seropositive.

The gene calls are TRBV19 and TRBJ2-7, with 9 positions matching TRBD1. This CDR3 is 14 amino acids long. Germline V gene lookup returns CDR1 LNHDA and CDR2 SQIVND (reference sequence). Trimming removed 5 bases from V and 6 bases from J; junction bases left unmatched: 8. CDR3 DNA sequence: TGTGCCAGTAGTCTCCGGGACAGGGTCTTCGAGCAGTACTTC. The encoded protein is CASSLRDRVFEQYF.

This chain connects TRBV28 to TRBJ1-4, with 8 bases lining up with TRBD1. Germline CDR1 and CDR2: MDHEN and SYDVKM. V shed 3 bases, J shed 8 bases, and the junction held 8 bases outside the gene matches. The CDR3 loop spans 15 amino acids. The CDR3 is CASSFGGRGREKLFF. CDR3 in DNA: TGTGCCAGCAGTTTCGGGGGCAGGGGGCGCGAAAAACTGTTTTTT.

The chain is built from TRBV6-5 and TRBJ2-5; D is unresolved. Germline V gene sequence: CDR1 MNHEY, CDR2 SVGAGI. V was trimmed by 0 bases and J by 5 bases, leaving 10 bases between them. This CDR3 contains 14 residues. As DNA, the CDR3 is TGTGCCAGCAGTTACTCGACGGGTTTGGAGACCCAGTACTTC. Its translation: CASSYSTGLETQYF.

This chain uses TRBV28 with TRBJ1-6; D is perhaps TRBD1 (5 bases). The CDR3 loop spans 13 amino acids. Trimming removed 8 bases from V and 5 bases from J, with 10 bases in between. From germline, CDR1 is MDHEN and CDR2 SYDVKM. DNA of the CDR3: TGTGCCAGCCTGGACATCCATAATTCACCCCTCCACTTT. Translated: CASLDIHNSPLHF.

V usage is TRBV4-2 and J usage is TRBJ2-1; TRBD2 aligns across 11 bases. Germline lookup yields CDR1 LGHNA and CDR2 YNFKEQ. V was clipped by 0 bases and J by 6 bases; unmatched bases: 10. The CDR3 has 18 amino acids. CDR3 loop: CASSQERFELAGANEQFF. Written as DNA, the CDR3 is TGTGCCAGCAGCCAAGAGAGGTTTGAACTAGCGGGGGCCAATGAGCAGTTCTTC.

The chain carries TRBV6-4 and TRBJ1-2; D remains unclear. V gave up 2 bases and J gave up 4 bases, with 11 bases separating them. Germline-derived CDR1 and CDR2 are MRHNA and SNTAGT. The CDR3 totals 14 residues. The CDR3 region has the DNA TGTGCCAGCAGTGACAGCGCAGAGAGCTATGGCTACACCTTC. The encoded protein is CASSDSAESYGYTF.

The chain is built from TRBV9 and TRBJ2-1; maybe TRBD2 (6 bases). Germline CDR1 is SGDLS and CDR2 is YYNGEE. This CDR3 is built from 11 residues. Trimming removed 8 bases from V and 7 bases from J, with 10 bases in between. This chain's CDR3 is CARGLSNEQFF. Written as DNA, the CDR3 is TGTGCCAGGGGACTCTCAAATGAGCAGTTCTTC.

The V call is TRBV2, the J call TRBJ1-5; D gene unclear. V lost 8 bases and J 4 bases, leaving 12 bases between the germline ends. The CDR3 runs 13 residues. The germline V gene encodes CDR1 SNHLY and CDR2 FYNNEI. The CDR3 DNA sequence: TGTGCCAGCCTCCCCGACTCGAATCAGCCCCAGCATTTT. It yields the protein CASLPDSNQPQHF.

This chain links TRBV7-9 with TRBJ1-2; 9 nucleotides line up with TRBD1. CDR3 length equals 14 residues. V lost 5 bases, J lost 8 bases, and 9 bases stayed unmatched. From germline, CDR1 is SEHNR and CDR2 FQNEAQ (reference sequence). DNA for the CDR3: TGTGCCAGCAGCGAACCCGGGACAGGGCAAGGCTACACCTTC. Protein sequence: CASSEPGTGQGYTF.

The chain recombines TRBV7-9 with TRBJ1-1; no clear D. Germline CDR1 and CDR2: SEHNR and FQNEAQ (reference sequence). The CDR3 runs to 14 residues. The ends were cut back, 0 bases at V and 4 bases at J, with 9 bases in the middle. The CDR3 sequence: CASSLAKDSTEAFF. CDR3 nucleotides: TGTGCCAGCAGCTTAGCGAAAGATAGCACTGAAGCTTTCTTT. Filled out from reference TRBV7-9 and TRBJ1-1, the complete variable domain reads DTGVSQNPRHKITKRGQNVTFRCDPISEHNRLYWYRQTLGQGPEFLTYFQNEAQLEKSRLLSDRFSAERPKGSFSTLEIQRTEQGDSAMYLCASSLAKDSTEAFFGQGTRLTVV.

CDR3 coding DNA: TGTGCCAGCAGTGATATCGGGGGACAGGGTTTCCAGCCCCAGCATTTT. It codes for CASSDIGGQGFQPQHF. This chain connects TRBV6-1 to TRBJ1-5, with TRBD1 matching 9 bases. V lost 3 bases to trimming and J lost 7 bases; unmatched junction nucleotides: 10. The CDR3 consists of 16 residues. Germline CDR1 is MNHNS and CDR2 is SASEGT.

The CDR3: CASSLEGTVDQYF. The CDR3 DNA is TGCGCCAGCAGCTTGGAAGGGACAGTCGACCAGTACTTC. The chain joins TRBV5-1 to TRBJ2-5; 7 bases are shared with TRBD1. V gave up 0 bases and J gave up 10 bases; unmatched junction bases: 6. The germline V gene encodes CDR1 SGHRS and CDR2 YFSETQ. There are 13 residues in the CDR3.

This chain uses TRBV27 with TRBJ1-5; 8 bases align to TRBD1. Germline assignment: CDR1 MNHEY and CDR2 SMNVEV (reference sequence). The CDR3 is 17 amino acids. V was pared by 5 bases and J by 0 bases, with 9 bases of the junction left unmatched. CDR3 nucleotide sequence: TGTGCCAGCAGTCCACGACAGGGGTGGGGTAGCAATCAGCCCCAGCATTTT. Translation gives CASSPRQGWGSNQPQHF.

The chain is built from TRBV6-4 and TRBJ2-3; D ambiguous. The CDR3 is made up of 16 amino acids. CDR1 MRHNA and CDR2 SNTAGT come from the germline V gene. Trimming removed 0 bases from V and 1 base from J, with 11 bases in between. The CDR3 nucleotides are TGTGCCAGCAGTGACTCGTACGGTGCGGGCACAGATACGCAGTATTTT. Translated, it gives CASSDSYGAGTDTQYF.

The chain uses TRBV19 and TRBJ1-4, with D perhaps TRBD1 (5 bases). Trimming took off 5 bases at V and 6 bases at J, with 13 bases between the two ends. The CDR3 has 14 residues. Germline V gene data show CDR1 as LNHDA and CDR2 as SQIVND (reference sequence). CDR3 bases: TGTGCCAGTAGTTTCGGGGGAAGCGATGAAAAACTGTTTTTT. Its translation: CASSFGGSDEKLFF.

Worth noting for this clone: The junction departs from germline at one end; a sequencing error may be responsible. Other DNA sequences in this specimen translate into the identical CDR3. The V call is TRBV6-1, the J call TRBJ1-2, with 12 nucleotides matching TRBD1. Germline CDR1 is MNHNS and CDR2 is SASEGT. CDR3 length: 15 amino acids. This CDR3 reads CASSSTGTGGVSYTF. The CDR3 nucleotides are TGCGCCAGCAGTTCTACCGGGACAGGGGGCGTGAGCTACACCTTC.

V and J are TRBV4-1 and TRBJ1-1, with unresolved D. Germline V gene lookup returns CDR1 MGHRA and CDR2 YSYEKL. The CDR3 runs 13 residues. Trimming took off 5 bases at V and 1 base at J, with 8 bases between the two ends. In DNA form, the CDR3 reads TGCGCCAGCAGCTTCGGTGGGAACACTGAAGCTTTCTTT. This gives the protein CASSFGGNTEAFF.

This chain uses TRBV10-3 with TRBJ1-2, with 7 bases that match TRBD1. From germline, CDR1 is ENHRY and CDR2 SYGVKD. The CDR3 extends over 15 amino acids. The J segment lost 8 bases and the V segment lost 4 bases, leaving 13 bases of the junction unmatched. The CDR3 sequence: CAISGPRTGVDGYTF. The CDR3, as DNA: TGTGCCATCAGTGGGCCGCGGACAGGAGTGGACGGCTACACCTTC.

The rearrangement joins TRBV19 to TRBJ1-6; 7 nucleotides agree with TRBD1. CDR1 and CDR2 (germline): LNHDA, SQIVND (reference sequence). The CDR3 covers 16 residues. V lost 6 bases and J lost 5; bases outside the gene matches: 10. Here the CDR3 reads CASSRDSRRNNSPLHF. DNA for the CDR3: TGTGCCAGTAGCCGGGACAGCAGAAGGAATAATTCACCCCTCCACTTT.

The rearrangement uses TRBV9 and TRBJ2-7; 7 bases map to TRBD2. This CDR3 is 13 amino acids long. Germline trimming cut 7 bases from V and 0 bases from J; bases unmatched to any gene: 4. Germline assignment: CDR1 SGDLS and CDR2 YYNGEE. The CDR3 DNA is TGTGCCAGCGGGGGGGGAAGCTCCTACGAGCAGTACTTC. It yields the protein CASGGGSSYEQYF.

The chain is built from TRBV19 and TRBJ1-5; D unresolved. Germline CDR1 reads LNHDA; CDR2 reads SQIVND (reference sequence). The length of the CDR3 is 13 residues. V lost 8 bases, J lost 5 bases, and 13 bases lay in between. The CDR3: CASSRGRDQPQHF. The CDR3 nucleotides are TGTGCCAGTTCCCGTGGGCGCGATCAGCCCCAGCATTTT.

J is TRBJ2-7 and V is TRBV5-5; no reliable D call. The CDR3 covers 15 residues. The germline CDR1 and CDR2 sequences are SGHKS and YYEKEE (reference sequence). Between the trimmed V and J ends, which lost 4 bases and 3 bases, there was a span of 17 bases. Here the CDR3 DNA reads TGTGCCAGCAGCCTTGACATAACCGTAGGCTACGAGCAGTACTTC. It codes for CASSLDITVGYEQYF.

The chain employs TRBV28 and TRBJ1-2; perhaps TRBD1 as D (5 bases). There are 14 residues in the CDR3. Trimming cost V 5 bases and J 4 bases, with 14 bases left between them. Germline CDR1 MDHEN, CDR2 SYDVKM. The DNA of the CDR3 is TGTGCCAGCAGTCCCGGGACTGAGGGCTATGGCTACACCTTC. Protein: CASSPGTEGYGYTF.